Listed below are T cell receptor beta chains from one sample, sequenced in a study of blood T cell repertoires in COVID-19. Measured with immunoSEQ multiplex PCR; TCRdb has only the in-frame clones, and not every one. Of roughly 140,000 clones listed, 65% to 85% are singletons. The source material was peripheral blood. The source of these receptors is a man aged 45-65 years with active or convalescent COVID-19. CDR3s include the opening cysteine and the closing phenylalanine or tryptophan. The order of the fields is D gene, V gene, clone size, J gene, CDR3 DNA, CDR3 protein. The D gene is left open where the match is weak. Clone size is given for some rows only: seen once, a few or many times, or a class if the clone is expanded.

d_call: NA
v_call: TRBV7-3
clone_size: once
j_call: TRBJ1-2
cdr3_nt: TGTGCCAGCGCGGAGGGACCTAACTATGGCTACACCTTC
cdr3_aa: CASAEGPNYGYTF

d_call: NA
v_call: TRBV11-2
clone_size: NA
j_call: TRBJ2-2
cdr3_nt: TGTGCCAGCAGCTTATCAGTGCAGGGAGGTCCCGGGGAGCTGTTTTTT
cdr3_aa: CASSLSVQGGPGELFF

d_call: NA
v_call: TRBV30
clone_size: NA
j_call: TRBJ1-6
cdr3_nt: TGTGCCTGGAGTGGACAGACCAATTCACCCCTCCACTTT
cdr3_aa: CAWSGQTNSPLHF

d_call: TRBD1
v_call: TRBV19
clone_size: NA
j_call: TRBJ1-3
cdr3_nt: TGTGCCAGTAGTATTATGGTGGGACAGCTCTACTCTGGAAACACCATATATTTT
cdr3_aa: CASSIMVGQLYSGNTIYF

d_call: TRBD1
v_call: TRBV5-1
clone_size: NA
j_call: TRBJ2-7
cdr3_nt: TGCGCCAGCAGCCCTCCGGGACAGGGGGCTGAAGAGCAGTACTTC
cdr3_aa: CASSPPGQGAEEQYF

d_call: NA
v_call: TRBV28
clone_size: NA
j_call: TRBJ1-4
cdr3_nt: TGTGCCAGCAGTTTATATACAGCAACTAATGAAAAACTGTTTTTT
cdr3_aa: CASSLYTATNEKLFF

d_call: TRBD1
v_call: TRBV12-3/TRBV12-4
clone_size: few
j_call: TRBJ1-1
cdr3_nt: TGTGCCAGCAGCTCTCAGGGGGCAGAAGCTTTCTTT
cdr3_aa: CASSSQGAEAFF

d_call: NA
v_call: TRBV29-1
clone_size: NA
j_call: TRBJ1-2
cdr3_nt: TGCAGCGCTTGGACAGCTACCTATGGCTACACCTTC
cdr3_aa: CSAWTATYGYTF

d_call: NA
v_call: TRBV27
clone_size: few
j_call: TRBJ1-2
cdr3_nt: TGTGCCAGCAGTTTAGTAGAGGGAAGGAGCTACACCTTC
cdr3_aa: CASSLVEGRSYTF

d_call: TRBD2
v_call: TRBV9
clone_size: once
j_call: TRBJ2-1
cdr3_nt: TGTGCCAGCAGCGTATCGTCTAGCGGGAAGGATGAGCAGTTCTTC
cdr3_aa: CASSVSSSGKDEQFF

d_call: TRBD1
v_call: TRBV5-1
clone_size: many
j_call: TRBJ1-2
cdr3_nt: TGCGCCAGCAGGTCCGGGACAGGGCTTGGGTATGGCTACACCTTC
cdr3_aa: CASRSGTGLGYGYTF

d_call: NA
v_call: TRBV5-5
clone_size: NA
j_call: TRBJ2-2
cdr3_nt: TGTGCCAGCAGCTTGGGGTTAGACGGGGAGCTGTTTTTT
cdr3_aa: CASSLGLDGELFF

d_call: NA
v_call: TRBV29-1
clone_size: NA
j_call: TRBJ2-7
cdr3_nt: TGCAGCGTTGAAGATCTTTTGGGACTTAGCCCCTACGAGCAGTACTTC
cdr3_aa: CSVEDLLGLSPYEQYF

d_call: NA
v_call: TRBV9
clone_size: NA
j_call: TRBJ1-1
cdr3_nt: TGTGCCAGCAGCGTAGGAAACAGGCCTACCACTGAAGCTTTCTTT
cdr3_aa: CASSVGNRPTTEAFF

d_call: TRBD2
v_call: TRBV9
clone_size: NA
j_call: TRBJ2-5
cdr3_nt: TGTGCCAGCAGCGTAGAGGGACTAGCGAGACTAGAGACCCAGTACTTC
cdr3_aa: CASSVEGLARLETQYF

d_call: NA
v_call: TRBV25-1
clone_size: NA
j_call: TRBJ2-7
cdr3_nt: TGTGCCAGCAGTGAATATACCGGGGTGAGCGAGCAGTACTTC
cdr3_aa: CASSEYTGVSEQYF

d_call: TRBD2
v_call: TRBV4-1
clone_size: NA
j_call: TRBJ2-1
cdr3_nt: TGCGCCAGCAGCCGCAGTAGCGGGAGTAAAGAGCAGTTCTTC
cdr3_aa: CASSRSSGSKEQFF

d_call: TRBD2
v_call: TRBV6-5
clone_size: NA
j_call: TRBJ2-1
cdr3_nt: TGTGCCAGCAGTTACCTTAGCGGGAGGGGCGGTGAGCAGTTCTTC
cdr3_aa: CASSYLSGRGGEQFF

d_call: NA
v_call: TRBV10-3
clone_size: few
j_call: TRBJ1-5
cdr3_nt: TGTGCCATCAGTGAGCCTAATCAGCCCCAGCATTTT
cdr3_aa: CAISEPNQPQHF

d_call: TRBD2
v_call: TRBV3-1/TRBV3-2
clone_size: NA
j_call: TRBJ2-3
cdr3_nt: TGTGCCAGCAGCCAAGTGGCTAGCGGAACAGATACGCAGTATTTT
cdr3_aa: CASSQVASGTDTQYF

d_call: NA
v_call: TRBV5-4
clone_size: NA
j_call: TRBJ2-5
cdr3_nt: TGTGCCAGCAGCTTGGGCCCCGGTCAAGAGACCCAGTACTTC
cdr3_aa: CASSLGPGQETQYF

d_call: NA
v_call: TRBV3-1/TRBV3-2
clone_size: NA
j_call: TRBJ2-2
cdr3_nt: TGTGCCAGCAGCCCTTACGGTCACGGGGAGCTGTTTTTT
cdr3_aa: CASSPYGHGELFF

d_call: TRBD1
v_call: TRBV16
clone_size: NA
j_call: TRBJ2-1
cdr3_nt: TGTGCCAGCAGCCAATCATCGCAGGGGGCCTACAATGAGCAGTTCTTC
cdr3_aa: CASSQSSQGAYNEQFF